This TCR beta chain was sequenced for a study of T cell responses to AZD1222 COVID-19 vaccine. The CDR3 totals 16 residues. V was clipped by 5 bases and J by 4 bases; unmatched bases: 6. CDR1 is MNHEY and CDR2 is SMNVEV in the germline V gene (reference sequence). Study-level results: Donors were largely white British and mainly female; clonal diversity was possibly underestimated. Close to half of spike-specific TCRs reportedly recognize unmutated variant regions.

Points on this clone: No antigen is known for it.

Libraries were prepared by immunoSEQ multiplex PCR; TCRdb keeps only in-frame clonotypes and omits some of them. Among some 150,000 clones listed, approximately 88% were seen once. The TCR was taken from an adult who received the MenACWY meningococcal vaccine as a control. Material: peripheral blood, obtained 28 days after the second dose of the MenACWY control vaccine. This chain uses TRBV27 with TRBJ2-5, with 14 bases aligning to TRBD2. The CDR3 protein is CASSASGLAGAETQYF. CDR3 in DNA: TGTGCCAGCAGTGCCTCGGGACTAGCGGGAGCAGAGACCCAGTACTTC.